A single sample is the source of the 23 T cell receptor beta chains below, sequenced in a study of molecular identifiers for immune sequencing clone quantification. TCRdb re-analysed the PCR reads in MiXCR, keeping a single row per CDR3 protein. The table shows about half a million distinct CDR3 sequences, with 20% to 25% occurring only once. Sequenced input: naive CD8+ T cells from blood, with Jurkat cell RNA spiked in. Subset described: FACS-sorted CD8+CD4-CCR7+CD45RA+ naive T cells. The receptors come from a human donor in good health. Some libraries in this study had Jurkat cell RNA spiked in.

This clonotype was observed a handful of times. The chain joins TRBV14 to TRBJ2-3; TRBD1 matches 10 bases. Trimming cost V 2 bases and J 1 base; bases outside gene matches: 6. The CDR3 has 17 amino acids. Germline V lookup: CDR1 SGHDN, CDR2 FVKESK. The chain's CDR3 is CASSQTRDRGRTDTQYF. CDR3 sequence (DNA): TGTGCCAGCAGCCAAACCCGGGACAGGGGCCGCACAGATACGCAGTATTTT.

The chain links TRBV12-3 or TRBV12-4 to TRBJ2-3; TRBD1 aligns across 7 bases. Trimming removed 6 bases from V and 4 bases from J; junction bases left unmatched: 7. The CDR3 totals 14 residues. The CDR3 DNA reads as TGTGCCAGCAGCCGACAGGGATGGCCAGATACGCAGTATTTT. It is translated as CASSRQGWPDTQYF.

The sample holds many counts of this clonotype. V is TRBV20-1 and J is TRBJ1-1, with D possibly matching TRBD1 (5 bases). V was cut by 3 bases and J by 3 bases, with 14 bases left in between. The CDR3 runs to 14 residues. Per germline, CDR1 DFQATT and CDR2 SNEGSKA (reference sequence). In DNA, the CDR3 is TGCAGTGCTAGGTCACCGGGGCTGGACACTGAAGCTTTCTTT. Translated, it gives CSARSPGLDTEAFF.

This chain connects TRBV4-2 to TRBJ2-3; 8 nucleotides match TRBD2. CDR3 length equals 18 residues. Germline V CDR1 and CDR2: LGHNA, YNFKEQ. V lost 5 bases, J lost 2 bases, and 15 bases stayed unmatched. CDR3 amino acids: CASSSRHLPGGPTDTQYF. The CDR3 nucleotides read TGTGCCAGCAGCTCTCGACACCTACCGGGAGGGCCCACAGATACGCAGTATTTT.

This clonotype has at least ten counts. The rearrangement joins TRBV7-2 to TRBJ1-1; 8 bases are a match to TRBD1. The CDR3 consists of 14 residues. Germline lookup yields CDR1 SGHTA and CDR2 FQGNSA. The V and J ends lost 4 bases and 4 bases, in that order; junction bases with no gene match: 5. The CDR3 loop is CASSYITGGTEAFF. CDR3 in DNA: TGTGCCAGCAGCTACATTACAGGGGGCACTGAAGCTTTCTTT.

This clonotype was seen ten or more times. This chain joins TRBV5-4 and TRBJ2-7; weak D call: TRBD2 (6 bases). The V and J ends lost 2 bases and 5 bases respectively, with 14 bases between them. There are 14 residues in the CDR3. The germline V gene has CDR1 SGHNT and CDR2 YYREEE (reference sequence). CDR3 loop: CASSFGPGEDEQYF. The CDR3, as DNA: TGTGCCAGCAGCTTCGGCCCGGGGGAAGACGAGCAGTACTTC.

This rearrangement joins TRBV12-3 or TRBV12-4 to TRBJ2-7; 7 positions agree with TRBD1. The CDR3 loop spans 14 amino acids. With 8 bases clipped from V and 3 bases from J, the junction kept 10 bases outside the gene matches. The CDR3 is CASGGRDSYYEQYF. For the CDR3, the DNA is TGTGCCAGCGGGGGCCGGGACAGCTACTACGAGCAGTACTTC.

This chain joins TRBV6-1 and TRBJ2-7; a possible D gene is TRBD2 (5 bases). Trimming pared 1 base from V and 3 bases from J, leaving 13 bases between. The CDR3 contains 15 residues. Germline loops: CDR1 MNHNS, CDR2 SASEGT. DNA of the CDR3: TGTGCCAGCAGTGAAGGTGGGAGCTCGGGCTACGAGCAGTACTTC. Amino acid sequence: CASSEGGSSGYEQYF.

This clonotype was observed at least ten times. The rearrangement links TRBV30 to TRBJ1-1; D gene ambiguous. The CDR3 has 11 residues. Germline V gene lookup returns CDR1 GTSNPN and CDR2 SVGIG (reference sequence). The ends were cut back, 0 bases at V and 6 bases at J, with 5 bases in the middle. The CDR3 region is CAWSVQSEAFF. CDR3 nucleotides: TGTGCCTGGAGTGTACAGTCTGAAGCTTTCTTT.

This clonotype was found many times. The CDR3 is CAWSVLGKGLNTEAFF. CDR3 in DNA: TGTGCCTGGAGTGTATTGGGAAAGGGGTTGAACACTGAAGCTTTCTTT. The chain couples TRBV30 to TRBJ1-1; D might be TRBD1 (5 bases). Germline V gene sequence: CDR1 GTSNPN, CDR2 SVGIG (reference sequence). V was pared by 0 bases and J by 0 bases, with 14 bases between. CDR3 length equals 16 residues.

For this clonotype: The conserved final phenylalanine or tryptophan is absent from the CDR3, which likely points to a read error. This rearrangement joins TRBV4-1 to TRBJ2-1; a weak D match, TRBD1 (6 bases). CDR3 size: 14 residues. In germline, CDR1 is MGHRA, CDR2 YSYEKL. V dropped 0 bases and J dropped 5 bases, with 8 bases sitting between them. CDR3 sequence: CASSQEQGDNEQFL. CDR3 sequence (DNA): TGCGCCAGCAGCCAAGAACAGGGCGACAATGAGCAGTTCCTC.

V and J are TRBV6-2 or TRBV6-3 and TRBJ2-1, with TRBD2 identical over 11 bases. From germline, CDR1 is MNHEY and CDR2 SVGEGT. The CDR3 is made up of 15 amino acids. Trimming removed 6 bases from V and 12 bases from J; junction bases left unmatched: 13. The CDR3 loop is CASSPGLAGGDGQFF. DNA of the CDR3: TGTGCCAGCAGCCCCGGGCTAGCGGGAGGTGACGGGCAGTTCTTC.

This chain uses TRBV9 with TRBJ2-3; 13 nucleotides line up with TRBD2. The CDR3 extends over 18 amino acids. V was clipped by 7 bases and J by 5 bases; unmatched bases: 16. In germline, CDR1 is SGDLS, CDR2 YYNGEE. CDR3 region: CASGIGLAGEWGRDTQYF. As DNA, the CDR3 is TGTGCCAGCGGCATCGGACTAGCGGGGGAATGGGGTCGAGATACGCAGTATTTT.

On this clonotype: Given the absence of the conserved phenylalanine or tryptophan at the CDR3 end, a read error is likely. This chain links TRBV20-1 with TRBJ1-4; a weak D match, TRBD1 (5 bases). Germline V gives CDR1 DFQATT, CDR2 SNEGSKA (reference sequence). The CDR3 spans 13 residues. V lost 2 bases and J lost 8, with 12 bases in between. The CDR3 is CSARRGFPEKLFS. CDR3 DNA: TGCAGTGCTAGACGGGGGTTTCCGGAAAAACTGTTTTCT.

This clonotype showed up just a few times. The CDR3 reads CASSPRGVVPGEQYF. CDR3 nucleotides: TGTGCCAGCAGCCCCAGGGGTGTAGTTCCGGGCGAGCAGTACTTC. The chain carries TRBV28 and TRBJ2-7; TRBD1 might be the D (6 bases). V was trimmed by 6 bases and J by 6 bases, leaving 21 bases between them. Germline assignment: CDR1 MDHEN and CDR2 SYDVKM. There are 15 residues in the CDR3.

This clonotype was recorded many times. The V gene is TRBV20-1, the J gene TRBJ2-7; 7 positions match TRBD2. Germline CDR1 DFQATT, CDR2 SNEGSKA (reference sequence). Unmatched junction bases numbered 9, after V lost 0 bases and J lost 4 bases. The CDR3 has 15 amino acids. The CDR3 coding sequence is TGCAGTGCTAGAGATTTCGCTAGCGGTACTTACGAGCAGTACTTC. As protein: CSARDFASGTYEQYF.

About this clonotype: A read error may account for a junction end that differs from germline. This chain connects TRBV4-3 to TRBJ2-1, with 9 bases lining up with TRBD1. The CDR3 extends over 16 amino acids. Germline values: CDR1 LGHNA, CDR2 YSLEER. The CDR3 region is CASSQEQGAQGDEQLF. CDR3 nucleotide sequence: TGCGCCAGCAGCCAAGAACAGGGGGCGCAAGGGGATGAGCAGCTCTTC.

In its sample, this clonotype was seen a few times. The CDR3 sequence is CASSGAGPTDNEQFF. The CDR3 DNA reads as TGTGCCAGCAGCGGAGCGGGACCAACTGACAATGAGCAGTTCTTC. The J gene is TRBJ2-1, the V gene TRBV9; 7 nucleotides match TRBD2. Trimming cost V 3 bases and J 5 bases; bases outside gene matches: 8. This CDR3 spans 15 amino acids. Germline-derived CDR1 and CDR2 are SGDLS and YYNGEE.

This clonotype appeared a few times. The chain recombines TRBV2 with TRBJ2-5; possible D gene TRBD2, 5 bases. V gave up 7 bases and J gave up 12 bases, with 15 bases separating them. This CDR3 contains 11 residues. Germline V lookup: CDR1 SNHLY, CDR2 FYNNEI. The CDR3 sequence: CASTIGPEEYF. CDR3 in DNA: TGTGCCAGCACCATCGGACCGGAGGAGTACTTC.

This clonotype was seen a few times. The CDR3 here is CATSGVGVYNEQFF. The CDR3 coding sequence is TGTGCCACCAGCGGGGTGGGGGTATACAATGAGCAGTTCTTC. The rearrangement uses TRBV15 and TRBJ2-1; the D call may be TRBD1 or TRBD2 (5 bases each). The CDR3 is 14 amino acids. CDR1 is LNHNV and CDR2 is YYDKDF in the germline V gene (reference sequence). Deletions cut 5 bases from V and 4 bases from J, with 12 bases between.

This clonotype was counted only a few times. The chain links TRBV4-3 to TRBJ2-1; 8 bases fit TRBD2. The V gene's germline CDR1 is LGHNA and CDR2 YSLEER. There are 18 residues in the CDR3. Unmatched junction bases numbered 18, after V lost 0 bases and J lost 11 bases. CDR3 amino acids: CASSQDLAAGAGPDKQFF. CDR3 bases: TGCGCCAGCAGCCAAGATTTGGCAGCGGGAGCGGGACCAGATAAGCAGTTCTTC.

To note about this clonotype: This may come from a read error, since a much larger clone is one base off. This chain connects TRBV12-3 or TRBV12-4 to TRBJ1-1; no clear D. Trimming stripped 6 bases from V and 1 base from J, with 9 bases between. This CDR3 has 13 amino acids. As DNA, the CDR3 is TGTGCCAGCAGCACTCCGAGGAACACTGAAGCTTTCTTT. Its translation: CASSTPRNTEAFF.

This clonotype was counted many times. The chain carries TRBV7-6 and TRBJ2-7; D is perhaps TRBD2 (5 bases). Trimming took 1 base from V and 3 from J, leaving 7 bases between them. Germline values: CDR1 SGHVS, CDR2 FNYEAQ. The CDR3 runs 13 residues. CDR3 in amino acids: CASSLEEDYEQYF. The DNA of the CDR3 is TGTGCCAGCAGCTTAGAGGAGGACTACGAGCAGTACTTC.